This T cell receptor beta chain stems from a study of blood T cells in healthy people across ages. For this clonotype: The target antigen is unknown.

Points from the study as a whole: It was the long-lived donors that had more naive CD4+ cells and higher diversity than aged donors. Diversity estimates drawn from one million T cells were deemed underestimates. A roughly linear age-dependent decrease characterized TCR beta diversity per million T cells.

Together with a sample-barcoded 5' primer, a J-beta primer mix was included in a second PCR lasting roughly 6 to 12 cycles. TCRdb reprocessed the 5' RACE reads with MiXCR, giving one entry per CDR3 protein. The sample lists hundreds of thousands of distinct CDR3 sequences, around two fifths occurring once. The CDR3 has 14 residues. The V gene's germline CDR1 is ENHRY and CDR2 SYGVKD. V trimming: 6 bases; J trimming: 10 bases; junction bases outside the gene matches: 10. The specimen was blood. The chain combines TRBV10-3 with TRBJ1-4; TRBD1 agrees at 8 bases. The clonotype originates from a man in his fifties or sixties in good health. The DNA of the CDR3 is TGTGCCATCAGCTCAGGACAGGGATTAACAAAACTGTTTTTT. Amino acids: CAISSGQGLTKLFF.